The present entry profiles one T cell receptor (beta chain) with its context. Individuals aged roughly 18 to 90 years were recruited from about two dozen US areas. Cohort placement rested on clinical history that participants reported themselves. The repertoire was sequenced with immunoSEQ multiplex PCR; TCRdb's copy has only in-frame clones and lacks some. The sample records roughly 160,000 clones, 81% being singletons. The source of the sample is a study of blood T cell repertoires in COVID-19. At the level of the study: PBMCs, B-cell-depleted T cells, or T cells provided the cDNA or gDNA that made up the material.

Germline V lookup: CDR1 SGHRS, CDR2 YFSETQ. CDR3 length: 15 amino acids. Trimming cost V 4 bases and J 2 bases; bases outside gene matches: 7. V and J are TRBV5-1 and TRBJ1-1; 8 bases map to TRBD1. This clonotype was obtained from a woman aged 40-49 years with acute COVID-19. Material: PBMCs or T cells enriched from blood (not recorded which). The CDR3 reads CASSPTGQVNTEAFF. CDR3 nucleotides: TGCGCCAGCAGCCCGACGGGACAGGTAAACACTGAAGCTTTCTTT.